This passage covers 27 T cell receptor beta chains from one sample sequenced in a study of T-cell reconstitution after alpha-beta-depleted transplantation in children. Unique molecular identifiers were incorporated when the TCRbeta library was constructed. MiXCR, applied by TCRdb to the PCR reads, yields one record per CDR3 protein. The sample shows approximately 300,000 distinct CDR3 sequences, around 10% of them seen only once. Sequenced material: PBMCs, taken before TCRalphabeta/CD19-depleted stem cell transplant. The receptors come from a boy younger than two with acute myeloid leukemia, due to receive a stem cell transplant.

In this sample, this clonotype turned up many times. The rearrangement uses TRBV11-2 and TRBJ1-5; a possible D gene is TRBD1 (6 bases). The CDR3 consists of 14 residues. Germline assignment: CDR1 SGHAT and CDR2 FQNNGV. The V end was cut by 2 bases, the J end by 3 bases, with 8 bases between. The CDR3 DNA sequence: TGTGCCAGCAGCTTAACAGGGAACAATCAGCCCCAGCATTTT. It encodes CASSLTGNNQPQHF. Drawing the rest from reference TRBV11-2 and TRBJ1-5, the complete variable domain is EAGVAQSPRYKIIEKRQSVAFWCNPISGHATLYWYQQILGQGPKLLIQFQNNGVVDDSQLPKDRFSAERLKGVDSTLKIQPAKLEDSAVYLCASSLTGNNQPQHFGDGTRLSIL.

In its sample, this clonotype was seen many times. This chain links TRBV28 with TRBJ1-5; maybe TRBD1 (5 bases). This CDR3 has 16 amino acids. V lost 0 bases and J 4 bases, leaving 13 bases between the germline ends. Germline V gene lookup returns CDR1 MDHEN and CDR2 SYDVKM. Here the CDR3 reads CASSLWAGGGNQPQHF. The CDR3, as DNA: TGTGCCAGCAGTTTATGGGCGGGGGGAGGGAATCAGCCCCAGCATTTT.

This clonotype occurred a few times. The rearrangement links TRBV2 to TRBJ2-3; no definite D call. There are 15 residues in the CDR3. Germline-derived CDR1 and CDR2 are SNHLY and FYNNEI. Trimming left V 7 bases short and J 1 base short, with 15 bases between. The CDR3 here is CASTRTATGTDTQYF. The CDR3 DNA is TGTGCCAGCACCAGAACCGCGACTGGCACAGATACGCAGTATTTT.

This clonotype has a handful of counts. The chain recombines TRBV7-9 with TRBJ2-3; a possible D gene is TRBD1 (6 bases). CDR1 and CDR2 from the germline V gene are SEHNR and FQNEAQ (reference sequence). The length of the CDR3 is 17 residues. V lost 1 base and J 5 bases, leaving 19 bases between the germline ends. The CDR3 region is CASSLGTYREKEDTQYF. The DNA for the CDR3 is TGTGCCAGCAGCTTAGGGACCTACAGGGAGAAGGAAGATACGCAGTATTTT.

This clonotype was counted ten times or more. The CDR3 spells CASRGTSGRNEQFF. DNA of the CDR3: TGCGCCAGCAGGGGGACTAGCGGGAGGAATGAGCAGTTCTTC. This chain joins TRBV5-1 and TRBJ2-1; 15 nucleotides agree with TRBD2. The length of the CDR3 is 14 residues. V lost 5 bases to trimming and J lost 7 bases; unmatched junction nucleotides: 1. Germline-derived CDR1 and CDR2 are SGHRS and YFSETQ.

A note on this clonotype: This may stem from a read error, because a much larger clone lies one nucleotide away. Since the CDR3 does not end with the conserved phenylalanine or tryptophan, this likely comes from a read error. The chain couples TRBV12-3 or TRBV12-4 to TRBJ1-1; no clear D gene. The V end was cut by 2 bases, the J end by 3 bases, with 13 bases between. This CDR3 contains 15 residues. CDR3 loop: CASSLSQPGYTEAFL. CDR3 coding DNA: TGTGCCAGCAGTTTAAGCCAGCCGGGGTACACTGAAGCTTTCCTT.

This clonotype was found many times. The chain employs TRBV12-3 or TRBV12-4 and TRBJ2-3, with D maybe TRBD2 (5 bases). The CDR3 extends over 16 amino acids. Trimming took off 7 bases at V and 2 bases at J, with 19 bases between the two ends. The CDR3 DNA sequence: TGTGCCAGCACCAGACTGGCGACGGGGTTCACAGATACGCAGTATTTT. Translated, it gives CASTRLATGFTDTQYF.

This clonotype has at least ten counts. This chain uses TRBV5-1 with TRBJ2-1; D possibly corresponds to TRBD2 (6 bases). The CDR3 is 15 amino acids. V was shortened by 4 bases and J by 7 bases, with 18 bases between the two germline ends. The germline CDR1 and CDR2 sequences are SGHRS and YFSETQ. The CDR3 nucleotides read TGCGCCAGCAGCCTTCCGTGGGACGGAGGGAATGAGCAGTTCTTC. Translated: CASSLPWDGGNEQFF.

This clonotype appeared many times. The chain's CDR3 is CASSVVSSLLTGELFF. The CDR3 DNA reads TGTGCCAGCAGCGTAGTTAGTAGCCTTCTCACCGGGGAGCTGTTTTTT. The chain uses TRBV9 and TRBJ2-2, with D unresolved. Trimming removed 0 bases from V and 4 bases from J, with 13 bases in between. The germline gives CDR1 SGDLS, CDR2 YYNGEE. The CDR3 sequence is 16 residues long.

This clonotype was detected ten times or more. V and J are TRBV27 and TRBJ2-3; 8 bases line up with TRBD2. The germline V gene has CDR1 MNHEY and CDR2 SMNVEV (reference sequence). The CDR3 runs to 18 residues. Losses at the gene ends were 0 bases for V and 0 bases for J; bases not matched to a gene: 8. The CDR3, as DNA: TGTGCCAGCAGTTTATCGGGGGTTACGGGAGGGAGCACAGATACGCAGTATTTT. This encodes CASSLSGVTGGSTDTQYF.

This clonotype came up a few times. V usage is TRBV5-1 and J usage is TRBJ2-5; 9 positions agree with TRBD1. The ends lost 0 bases at V and 14 bases at J; junction bases unmatched: 8. The CDR3 runs 13 residues. The V gene's germline CDR1 is SGHRS and CDR2 YFSETQ. The CDR3 coding sequence is TGCGCCAGCAGCTTGGAGGTTGACAGGGGGTCCTACTTC. Translating it yields CASSLEVDRGSYF.

This clonotype was seen ten or more times. V gene TRBV10-3 combines with J gene TRBJ1-2, with 10 bases fitting TRBD1. The CDR3 spans 12 residues. CDR1 and CDR2 from the germline V gene are ENHRY and SYGVKD. After removal of 7 bases from V and 7 bases from J, the junction contained 3 bases not matched to a gene. CDR3 loop: CAITGQGGGYTF. CDR3 nucleotides: TGTGCCATCACCGGACAGGGGGGTGGCTACACCTTC.

Only a few counts were recorded for this clonotype. This chain joins TRBV4-3 and TRBJ2-5; D might be TRBD2 (6 bases). Trimming pared 0 bases from V and 1 base from J, leaving 24 bases between. The V gene's germline CDR1 is LGHNA and CDR2 YSLEER. The CDR3 consists of 20 residues. CDR3 nucleotides: TGCGCCAGCAGCCAAGAAAGGAATGTGCGCGGTAGCGGCATCCAAGAGACCCAGTACTTC. Translation: CASSQERNVRGSGIQETQYF.

The V gene is TRBV7-3, the J gene TRBJ1-6; D not resolved. Germline V gene sequence: CDR1 SGHTA, CDR2 FQGTGA. V lost 5 bases, J lost 6 bases, and 8 bases lay in between. The CDR3 spans 13 residues. CDR3 nucleotides: TGTGCCAGCAGCCGCTTCATTAATTCACCCCTCCACTTT. Translation gives CASSRFINSPLHF.

There are many counts of this clonotype. This chain uses TRBV4-3 with TRBJ2-1, with 7 bases aligning to TRBD2. Trimming cost V 0 bases and J 2 bases; bases outside gene matches: 4. This CDR3 comprises 16 residues. CDR1 is LGHNA and CDR2 is YSLEER in the germline V gene. In DNA, the CDR3 is TGCGCCAGCAGCCAAGATACGAGCGGGACCTACAATGAGCAGTTCTTC. This gives the protein CASSQDTSGTYNEQFF.

In this sample, this clonotype turned up many times. The gene calls are TRBV6-1 and TRBJ2-3, with D perhaps matching TRBD2 (5 bases). Trimming removed 4 bases from V and 6 bases from J, with 20 bases in between. The CDR3 extends over 16 amino acids. Germline lookup yields CDR1 MNHNS and CDR2 SASEGT. The CDR3 reads CASSGVDFPQRDTQYF. CDR3 bases: TGTGCCAGCAGTGGGGTGGACTTCCCTCAGAGGGATACGCAGTATTTT.

This clonotype appeared many times. The J gene is TRBJ2-1, the V gene TRBV5-1; 13 bases are a match to TRBD2. The CDR3 is 17 amino acids. The ends lost 4 bases at V and 7 bases at J; junction bases unmatched: 11. CDR1 and CDR2 (germline): SGHRS, YFSETQ. This CDR3 reads CASSLPQLAGGPNEQFF. The CDR3 DNA follows: TGCGCCAGCAGCCTCCCCCAACTAGCGGGAGGGCCAAATGAGCAGTTCTTC.

This clonotype showed up many times. The chain is built from TRBV28 and TRBJ2-3, with 12 bases lining up with TRBD2. This CDR3 is built from 18 residues. Germline CDR1 is MDHEN and CDR2 is SYDVKM. Unmatched junction bases numbered 8, after V lost 1 base and J lost 3 bases. CDR3 amino acids: CASSLSPLAGGPTDTQYF. For the CDR3, the DNA is TGTGCCAGCAGTTTATCCCCCCTAGCGGGAGGGCCGACAGATACGCAGTATTTT.

The sample holds many counts of this clonotype. The CDR3 loop is CASSLAENEQFF. The CDR3 coding sequence is TGCGCCAGCAGCTTGGCGGAAAATGAGCAGTTCTTC. The chain carries TRBV5-1 and TRBJ2-1, with D unresolved. Germline lookup yields CDR1 SGHRS and CDR2 YFSETQ. CDR3 length: 12 residues. Trimming shortened V by 0 bases and J by 7 bases, and 5 bases separated the two germline ends.

This clonotype appeared many times. This chain links TRBV24-1 with TRBJ1-5; the match to TRBD1 covers 11 bases. This CDR3 is built from 17 residues. Germline trimming cut 4 bases from V and 1 base from J; bases unmatched to any gene: 5. The germline V gene encodes CDR1 KGHDR and CDR2 SFDVKD. CDR3 nucleotide sequence: TGTGCCACCAGTGAGCTCGGACAGGGGGCGAGCAATCAGCCCCAGCATTTT. This gives the protein CATSELGQGASNQPQHF.

This clonotype was seen many times. The chain recombines TRBV7-9 with TRBJ1-2; no firm D call. The CDR3 spans 12 residues. CDR1 and CDR2 (germline): SEHNR, FQNEAQ (reference sequence). V lost 1 base and J lost 8, with 8 bases in between. CDR3 sequence (DNA): TGTGCCAGCAGCTTAGGGCAGAACGGCTACACCTTC. Protein: CASSLGQNGYTF.

This clonotype was seen a few times. Compared with germline, one end of the junction differs, possibly owing to a read error. The chain links TRBV5-1 to TRBJ2-7; D is ambiguous. The germline CDR1 and CDR2 sequences are SGHRS and YFSETQ. The CDR3 sequence is 13 residues long. The chain's CDR3 is CASSLDGSYERYF. For the CDR3, the DNA is TGCGCCAGCAGCTTGGACGGCTCCTACGAGCGGTACTTC.

Many counts were recorded for this clonotype. The J gene is TRBJ2-5, the V gene TRBV12-3 or TRBV12-4; tentative D call: TRBD2 (6 bases). The CDR3 totals 16 residues. V was pared by 7 bases and J by 1 base, with 19 bases between. CDR3 protein: CASTLRGGGVQETQYF. The CDR3 region has the DNA TGTGCCAGCACCCTCCGGGGAGGCGGGGTCCAAGAGACCCAGTACTTC.

Comments on this clonotype: Given a much more abundant clone one base away, this may be a read error. The chain joins TRBV2 to TRBJ2-2, with D maybe TRBD1 (5 bases). Trimming took 0 bases from V and 0 from J, leaving 11 bases between them. Looked up from germline, CDR1 is SNHLY and CDR2 is FYNNEI. The CDR3 length is 17 residues. CDR3 nucleotide sequence: TGTGCCAGCAGTGAAGCGCTGCAGGGCGCGAACACCGGGGAGCTGTTTTTT. Its translation is CASSEALQGANTGELFF.

This clonotype appeared many times. V is TRBV24-1 and J is TRBJ2-7, with TRBD2 matching over 12 bases. V shed 9 bases, J shed 5 bases, and the junction held 7 bases outside the gene matches. This CDR3 contains 14 residues. Per the germline V gene, CDR1 is KGHDR and CDR2 is SFDVKD. The CDR3 DNA follows: TGTGCCACCGCTAGCGGGAGGGCCGACCACGAGCAGTACTTC. It yields the protein CATASGRADHEQYF.

This clonotype was counted many times. This rearrangement joins TRBV7-2 to TRBJ1-1; D gene ambiguous. The CDR3 covers 14 residues. Germline lookup yields CDR1 SGHTA and CDR2 FQGNSA. The ends were cut back, 1 base at V and 4 bases at J, with 10 bases in the middle. CDR3 DNA sequence: TGTGCCAGCAGCTTAGATTCCCGATCCACTGAAGCTTTCTTT. Protein sequence: CASSLDSRSTEAFF.

The rearrangement links TRBV12-3 or TRBV12-4 to TRBJ2-7, with TRBD2 matching over 10 bases. The CDR3 covers 16 residues. After removal of 5 bases from V and 7 bases from J, the junction contained 14 bases not matched to a gene. The CDR3: CASSPDSGRGEEEQYF. The CDR3 DNA sequence: TGTGCCAGCAGTCCAGACAGCGGGAGGGGAGAAGAGGAGCAGTACTTC.